Listed below are T cell receptor beta chains from one sample, sequenced in a study of CD8 T cells in Susac syndrome. Each CDR3 protein is one row after TCRdb ran MiXCR on the immunoSEQ multiplex PCR reads. Here the sample spans around 26,000 distinct CDR3 sequences, 94% being singletons. The sequenced sample was CD8+ T cells from PBMCs. These receptors were collected from a human donor in good health. CDR3s include the opening cysteine and the closing phenylalanine or tryptophan. A D gene is named only where the DNA matches it firmly. Not every row has a clone size; where given, it reads once, few, many or a size class.

d_call j_call v_call clone_size cdr3_nt cdr3_aa
. TRBJ1-2 TRBV29-1 . TGCAGCGTTGTAACAGTTGAGGGGTTTGAGGGCTACACCTTC CSVVTVEGFEGYTF
. TRBJ2-1 TRBV10-3 . TGTGCCTCCCTCGGGGGGCAGTCCTACAATGAGCAGTTCTTC CASLGGQSYNEQFF
. TRBJ2-7 TRBV12-3/TRBV12-4 . TGTGCCAGCAGTTTTAACGACGAGCAGTACTTC CASSFNDEQYF
. TRBJ2-7 TRBV9 . TGTGCCAGCAGCGTAGGAACAGGCGCCTACGAGCAGTACTTC CASSVGTGAYEQYF
. TRBJ2-7 TRBV4-3 . TGCGCCAGCAGCCCCGGACAATCTTCATACGAGCAGTACTTC CASSPGQSSYEQYF
TRBD1 TRBJ1-1 TRBV29-1 . TGCAGCGCCAGACAGGGCAGAGTGGCGAACACTGAAGCTTTCTTT CSARQGRVANTEAFF
. TRBJ1-1 TRBV20-1 . TGCAGTGCAGAGACCATGAACACTGAAGCTTTCTTT CSAETMNTEAFF
. TRBJ2-7 TRBV20-1 few TGCAGTGCTAGAGGAACTAGATACGAGCAGTACTTC CSARGTRYEQYF
TRBD2 TRBJ2-5 TRBV2 . TGTGCCAGCATAAGTCGAAGCGGGGGACAAGAGACCCAGTACTTC CASISRSGGQETQYF
TRBD1 TRBJ1-1 TRBV9 . TGTGCCAGCAGCGCCCCGGGACAGGGGGGGAACACTGAAGCTTTCTTT CASSAPGQGGNTEAFF
. TRBJ1-2 TRBV6-1 once TGTGCCAGCAGACGAAGGACAGAGCCTTTTAACTATGGCTACACCTTC CASRRRTEPFNYGYTF
. TRBJ2-5 TRBV7-2 . TGTGCCAGCAGCTTACTCAGGCTACAAGAGACCCAGTACTTC CASSLLRLQETQYF
TRBD1 TRBJ1-1 TRBV6-1 . TGTGCCAGCAGTCCCTTGGGGACAGGGGGATTAGACTCTGAAGCTTTCTTT CASSPLGTGGLDSEAFF
. TRBJ2-3 TRBV12-3/TRBV12-4 . TGTGCCAGCAGTTTACAGGGTGGTGGCACAGATACGCAGTATTTT CASSLQGGGTDTQYF
. TRBJ1-2 TRBV7-8 . TGTGCCAGCAGCTTAGCGCCAGGGACCTATGGCTACACCTTC CASSLAPGTYGYTF
TRBD1 TRBJ1-3 TRBV7-8 . TGTGCCAGCAGCTTAGAGGGGGCGACCGGTAGAAACACCATATATTTT CASSLEGATGRNTIYF
. TRBJ2-5 TRBV6-2/TRBV6-3 . TGTGCCAGCAGTTACGGAAGATTAGAGACCCAGTACTTC CASSYGRLETQYF
TRBD2 TRBJ2-7 TRBV9 . TGTGCCAGCAGCGCGGGGGGGCAGGTGGGCGAGCAGTACTTC CASSAGGQVGEQYF
. TRBJ2-1 TRBV10-2 . TGCGCCAGCAGTGAAGGGGCGAATGAGCAGTTCTTC CASSEGANEQFF
TRBD1 TRBJ1-1 TRBV6-2/TRBV6-3 . TGTGCCAGCAGTCCCGACAGGGGGCCCACTGAAGCTTTCTTT CASSPDRGPTEAFF
TRBD1 TRBJ1-2 TRBV6-1 . TGTGCCACCACGACAGGGGGCCTTGGCTACACCTTC CATTTGGLGYTF
TRBD1 TRBJ2-7 TRBV4-3 . TGCGCCAGCAGCCCCGGGACAGGGGCCTACGAGCAGTACTTC CASSPGTGAYEQYF
TRBD2 TRBJ2-3 TRBV6-1 . TGTGCCAGCAGTGAGCTAGCGGGGGGGCCTAGCACAGATACGCAGTATTTT CASSELAGGPSTDTQYF
. TRBJ1-1 TRBV10-2 . TGCGCCAGCTCTTGGGGGGGCATGAACACTGAAGCTTTCTTT CASSWGGMNTEAFF
TRBD1 TRBJ2-7 TRBV12-3/TRBV12-4 . TGTGCCAGCAGGGGACAGGGGGCTCGGGAGCAGTACTTC CASRGQGAREQYF
. TRBJ2-2 TRBV5-5 . TGTGCCAGCAGCTTGGTGTGGAGGCGACCGAACACCGGGGAGCTGTTTTTT CASSLVWRRPNTGELFF
TRBD1 TRBJ1-1 TRBV11-2 . TGTGCCAGCAGCTTAGGGCCTGGGGACAGGCTTGAAGCTTTCTTT CASSLGPGDRLEAFF
. TRBJ2-1 TRBV13 . TGTGCCAGCACCGGGGGAAATGTGGGATTGGGGAGCTCCTACAATGAGCAGTTCTTC CASTGGNVGLGSSYNEQFF
TRBD1 TRBJ1-2 TRBV20-1 . TGCAGTGCTAGAGCCGACAGGGTGGGCTATGGCTACACCTTC CSARADRVGYGYTF
. TRBJ2-7 TRBV11-2 . TGTGCCAGCAGCTTCGTGGACACCGAGCAGTACTTC CASSFVDTEQYF
. TRBJ2-7 TRBV7-2 . TGTGCCAGCAGCTTATCGGGGCTGGGACCGGCCTACGAGCAGTACTTC CASSLSGLGPAYEQYF
TRBD1 TRBJ1-1 TRBV7-6 . TGTGCCAGCAGCCCCTGGGGGACAGCGAACACTGAAGCTTTCTTT CASSPWGTANTEAFF
. TRBJ2-5 TRBV6-2/TRBV6-3 . TGTGCCAGCAGCCCCATGGTGGAAGGAGAGACCCAGTACTTC CASSPMVEGETQYF
. TRBJ1-2 TRBV7-9 once TGTGCCAGCAGCGTCCGGGACGTGATTAACTATGGCTACACCTTC CASSVRDVINYGYTF
. TRBJ1-5 TRBV5-1 . TGCGCCAGCAGCCTGACGGGAGGCGGCAATCAGCCCCAGCTTTTT CASSLTGGGNQPQLF
. TRBJ2-5 TRBV7-9 . TGTGCCAGCAGCTTAGTTCGCCGGGGGGAGACCCAGTACTTC CASSLVRRGETQYF
TRBD1 TRBJ1-3 TRBV18 . TGTGCCAGCTCACCTGGGACAGACGGAAACACCATATATTTT CASSPGTDGNTIYF
. TRBJ2-1 TRBV2 . TGTGCCAGCAGTGAAGTGCGCAATGAGCAGTTCTTC CASSEVRNEQFF
TRBD1 TRBJ2-6 TRBV5-6 . TGTGCCAGCAGCGGCGGGACAGGGGTTAGGCGGGCCAACGTCCTGACTTTC CASSGGTGVRRANVLTF
TRBD1 TRBJ1-1 TRBV19 . TGTGCCAGTAGTATAGGTGGGGGACGACAGGGGGCTGGCACTGAAGCTTTCTTT CASSIGGGRQGAGTEAFF
. TRBJ1-1 TRBV4-1 . TGCGCCAGCAGCCAAGACGAGGGAGGGTACACTGAAGCTTTCTTT CASSQDEGGYTEAFF
. TRBJ1-6 TRBV4-1 once TGCGCCAGCAGCCAAGACCCAACAGGTAGCTCCTATAATTCACCCCTCCACTTT CASSQDPTGSSYNSPLHF